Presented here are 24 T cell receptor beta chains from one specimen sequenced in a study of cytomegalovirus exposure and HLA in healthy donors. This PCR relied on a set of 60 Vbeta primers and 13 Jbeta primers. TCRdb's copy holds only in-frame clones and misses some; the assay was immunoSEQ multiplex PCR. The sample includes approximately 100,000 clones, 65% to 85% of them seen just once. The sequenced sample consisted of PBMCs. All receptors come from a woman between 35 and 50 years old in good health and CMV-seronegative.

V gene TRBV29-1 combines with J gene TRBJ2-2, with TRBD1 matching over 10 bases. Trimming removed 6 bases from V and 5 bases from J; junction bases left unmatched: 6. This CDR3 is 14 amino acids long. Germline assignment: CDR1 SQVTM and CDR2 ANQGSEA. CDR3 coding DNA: TGCAGCGTGGCCGGGACAGGGGTAACCGGGGAGCTGTTTTTT. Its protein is CSVAGTGVTGELFF.

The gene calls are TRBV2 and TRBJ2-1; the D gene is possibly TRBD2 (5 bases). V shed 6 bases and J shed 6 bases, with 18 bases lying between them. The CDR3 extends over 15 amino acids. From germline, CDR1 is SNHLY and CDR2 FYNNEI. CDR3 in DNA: TGTGCCAGCAGGTCTGTCGGAGGTCGAAGCAATGAGCAGTTCTTC. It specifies CASRSVGGRSNEQFF.

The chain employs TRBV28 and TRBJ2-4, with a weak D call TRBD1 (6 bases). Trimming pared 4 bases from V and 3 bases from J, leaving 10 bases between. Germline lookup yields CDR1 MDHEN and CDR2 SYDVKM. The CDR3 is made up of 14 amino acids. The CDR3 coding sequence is TGTGCCAGCAGTTACAGGGCTGGCAAAAACATTCAGTACTTC. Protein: CASSYRAGKNIQYF.

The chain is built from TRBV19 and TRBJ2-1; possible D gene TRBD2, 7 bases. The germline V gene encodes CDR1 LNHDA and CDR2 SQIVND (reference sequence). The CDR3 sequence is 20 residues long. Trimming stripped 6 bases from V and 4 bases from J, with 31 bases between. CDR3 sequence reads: CASSLLGGGAGGSRYNEQFF. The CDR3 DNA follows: TGTGCCAGTAGCCTCCTCGGTGGGGGGGCCGGCGGCTCGAGGTACAATGAGCAGTTCTTC.

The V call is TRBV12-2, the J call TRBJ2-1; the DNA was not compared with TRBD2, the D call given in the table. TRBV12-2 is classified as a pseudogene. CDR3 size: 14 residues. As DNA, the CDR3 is TGTGCAAGTCCCCTATTGCGGGAGGGCGGCGAGCAGTTCTTC. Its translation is CASPLLREGGEQFF.

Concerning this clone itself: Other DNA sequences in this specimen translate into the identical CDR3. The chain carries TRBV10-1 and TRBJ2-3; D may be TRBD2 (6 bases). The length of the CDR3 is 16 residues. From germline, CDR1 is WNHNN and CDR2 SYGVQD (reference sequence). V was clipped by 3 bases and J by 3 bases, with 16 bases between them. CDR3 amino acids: CASSEILGLTTDTQYF. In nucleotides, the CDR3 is TGCGCCAGCAGTGAAATTTTGGGACTGACGACAGATACGCAGTATTTT.

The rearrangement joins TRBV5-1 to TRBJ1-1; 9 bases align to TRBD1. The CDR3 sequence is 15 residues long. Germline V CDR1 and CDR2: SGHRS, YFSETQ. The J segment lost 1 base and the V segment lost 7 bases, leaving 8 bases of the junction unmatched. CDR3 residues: CASRLGQGTNTEAFF. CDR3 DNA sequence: TGCGCCAGCCGCCTCGGACAGGGGACGAACACTGAAGCTTTCTTT.

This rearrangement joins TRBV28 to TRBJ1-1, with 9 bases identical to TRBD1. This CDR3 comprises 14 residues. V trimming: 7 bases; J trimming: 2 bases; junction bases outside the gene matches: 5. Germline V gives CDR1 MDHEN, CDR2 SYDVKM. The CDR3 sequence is CASTKQGANTEAFF. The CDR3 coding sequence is TGTGCCAGCACCAAACAGGGGGCCAACACTGAAGCTTTCTTT.

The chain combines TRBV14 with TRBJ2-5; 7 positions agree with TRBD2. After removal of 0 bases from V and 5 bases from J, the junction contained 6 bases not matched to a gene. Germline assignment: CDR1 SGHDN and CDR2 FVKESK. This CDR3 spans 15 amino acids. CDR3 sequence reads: CASSQEAGTSETQYF. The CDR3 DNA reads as TGTGCCAGCAGCCAAGAAGCGGGGACGAGCGAGACCCAGTACTTC.

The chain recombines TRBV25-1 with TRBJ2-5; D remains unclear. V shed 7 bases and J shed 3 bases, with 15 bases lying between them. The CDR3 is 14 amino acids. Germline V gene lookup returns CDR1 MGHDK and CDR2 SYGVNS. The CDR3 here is CASISTGSEETQYF. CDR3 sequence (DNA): TGTGCCAGCATCTCGACTGGAAGTGAAGAGACCCAGTACTTC.

CDR3 protein: CASSSQPGQSAEQFF. The CDR3 DNA reads TGTGCCAGCAGCTCTCAACCGGGACAGTCGGCTGAGCAGTTCTTC. The chain links TRBV7-2 to TRBJ2-1, with TRBD1 matching over 7 bases. Unmatched junction bases numbered 12, after V lost 4 bases and J lost 9 bases. The CDR3 sequence is 15 residues long. Looked up from germline, CDR1 is SGHTA and CDR2 is FQGNSA.

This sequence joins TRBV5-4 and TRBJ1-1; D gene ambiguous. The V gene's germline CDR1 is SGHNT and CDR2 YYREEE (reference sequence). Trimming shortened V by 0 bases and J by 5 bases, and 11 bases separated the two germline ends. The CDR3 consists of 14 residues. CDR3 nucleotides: TGTGCCAGCAGCTTGGATCTGGGAGGGACTGAAGCTTTCTTT. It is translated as CASSLDLGGTEAFF.

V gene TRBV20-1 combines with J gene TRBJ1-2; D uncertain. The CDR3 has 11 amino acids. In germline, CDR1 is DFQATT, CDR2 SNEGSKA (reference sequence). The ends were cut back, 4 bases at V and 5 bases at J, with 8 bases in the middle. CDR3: CSATGKYGYTF. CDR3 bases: TGCAGTGCTACCGGGAAGTATGGCTACACCTTC.

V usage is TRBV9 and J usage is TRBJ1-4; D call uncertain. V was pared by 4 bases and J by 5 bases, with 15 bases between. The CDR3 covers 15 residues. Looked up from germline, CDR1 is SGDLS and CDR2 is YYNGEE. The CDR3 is CASSIRGSGNEKLFF. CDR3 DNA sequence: TGTGCCAGCAGCATACGAGGGTCGGGGAATGAAAAACTGTTTTTT.

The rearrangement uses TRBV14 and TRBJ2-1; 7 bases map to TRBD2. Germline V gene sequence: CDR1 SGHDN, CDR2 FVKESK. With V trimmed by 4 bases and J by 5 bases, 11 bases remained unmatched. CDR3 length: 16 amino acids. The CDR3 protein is CASSLRGSGENNEQFF. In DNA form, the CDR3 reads TGTGCCAGCAGCCTCCGCGGGAGTGGGGAGAACAATGAGCAGTTCTTC.

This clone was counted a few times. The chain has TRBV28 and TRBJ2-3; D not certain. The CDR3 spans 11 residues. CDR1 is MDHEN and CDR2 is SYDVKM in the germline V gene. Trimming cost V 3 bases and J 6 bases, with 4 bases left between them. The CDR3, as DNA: TGTGCCAGCAGTTTTCGGGATACGCAGTATTTT. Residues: CASSFRDTQYF.

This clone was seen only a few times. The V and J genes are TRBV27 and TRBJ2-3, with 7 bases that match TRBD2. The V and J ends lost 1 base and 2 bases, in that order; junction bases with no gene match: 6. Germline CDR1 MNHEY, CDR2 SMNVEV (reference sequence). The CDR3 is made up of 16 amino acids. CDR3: CASSLWGGGNTDTQYF. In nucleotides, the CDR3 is TGTGCCAGCAGTTTATGGGGCGGGGGAAACACAGATACGCAGTATTTT.

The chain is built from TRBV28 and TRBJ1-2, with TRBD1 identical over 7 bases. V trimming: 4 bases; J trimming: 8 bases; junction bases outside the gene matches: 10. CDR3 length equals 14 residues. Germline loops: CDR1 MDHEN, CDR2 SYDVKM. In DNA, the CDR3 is TGTGCCAGCAGTTCAACACAGGGGATGAGGGGCTACACCTTC. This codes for CASSSTQGMRGYTF.

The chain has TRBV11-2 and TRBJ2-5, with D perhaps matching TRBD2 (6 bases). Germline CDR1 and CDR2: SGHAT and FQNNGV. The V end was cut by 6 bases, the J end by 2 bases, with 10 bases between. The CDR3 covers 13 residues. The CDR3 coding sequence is TGTGCCAGCAGATTGGGAGGACAAGAGACCCAGTACTTC. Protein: CASRLGGQETQYF. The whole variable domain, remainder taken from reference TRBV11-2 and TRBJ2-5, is EAGVAQSPRYKIIEKRQSVAFWCNPISGHATLYWYQQILGQGPKLLIQFQNNGVVDDSQLPKDRFSAERLKGVDSTLKIQPAKLEDSAVYLCASRLGGQETQYFGPGTRLLVL.

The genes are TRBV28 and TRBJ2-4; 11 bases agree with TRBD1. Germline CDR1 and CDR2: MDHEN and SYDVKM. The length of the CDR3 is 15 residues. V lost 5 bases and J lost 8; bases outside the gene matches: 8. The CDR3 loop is CASSAPGTGGDIQYF. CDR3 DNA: TGTGCCAGCAGTGCTCCCGGGACAGGGGGAGACATTCAGTACTTC.

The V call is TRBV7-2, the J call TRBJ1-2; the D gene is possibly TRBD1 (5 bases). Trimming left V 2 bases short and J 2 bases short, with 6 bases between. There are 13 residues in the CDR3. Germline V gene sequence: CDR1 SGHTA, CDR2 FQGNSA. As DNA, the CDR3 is TGTGCCAGCAGCTTATACAGGAACTATGGCTACACCTTC. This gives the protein CASSLYRNYGYTF.

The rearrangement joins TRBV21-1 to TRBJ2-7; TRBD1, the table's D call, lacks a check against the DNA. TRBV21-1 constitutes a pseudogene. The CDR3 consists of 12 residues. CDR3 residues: CAQGTGIYEQYF. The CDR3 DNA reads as TGTGCCCAGGGGACAGGGATCTACGAGCAGTACTTC.

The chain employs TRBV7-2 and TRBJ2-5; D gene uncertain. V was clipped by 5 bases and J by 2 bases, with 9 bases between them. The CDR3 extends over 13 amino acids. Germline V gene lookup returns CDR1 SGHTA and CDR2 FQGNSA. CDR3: CASSRHLQETQYF. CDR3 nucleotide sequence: TGTGCCAGCAGCCGACACCTGCAAGAGACCCAGTACTTC. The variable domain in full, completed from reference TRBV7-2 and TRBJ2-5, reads GAGVSQSPSNKVTEKGKDVELRCDPISGHTALYWYRQSLGQGLEFLIYFQGNSAPDKSGLPSDRFSAERTGGSVSTLTIQRTQQEDSAVYLCASSRHLQETQYFGPGTRLLVL.

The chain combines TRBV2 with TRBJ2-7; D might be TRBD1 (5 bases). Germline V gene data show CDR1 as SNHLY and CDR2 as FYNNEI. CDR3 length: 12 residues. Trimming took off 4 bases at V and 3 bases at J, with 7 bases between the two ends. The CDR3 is CASSAGNYEQYF. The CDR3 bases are TGTGCCAGCAGTGCAGGGAACTACGAGCAGTACTTC.